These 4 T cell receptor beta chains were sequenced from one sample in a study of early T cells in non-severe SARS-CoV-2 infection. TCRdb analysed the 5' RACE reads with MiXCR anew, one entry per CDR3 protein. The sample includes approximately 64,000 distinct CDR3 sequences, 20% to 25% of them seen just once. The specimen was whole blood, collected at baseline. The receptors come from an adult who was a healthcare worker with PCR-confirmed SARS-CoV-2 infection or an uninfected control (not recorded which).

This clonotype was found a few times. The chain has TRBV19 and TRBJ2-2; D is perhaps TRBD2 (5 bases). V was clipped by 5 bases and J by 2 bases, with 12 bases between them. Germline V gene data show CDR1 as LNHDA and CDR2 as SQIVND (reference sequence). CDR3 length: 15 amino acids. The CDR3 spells CASSPLSGNTGELFF. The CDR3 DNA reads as TGTGCCAGTAGTCCCCTCAGCGGAAACACCGGGGAGCTGTTTTTT. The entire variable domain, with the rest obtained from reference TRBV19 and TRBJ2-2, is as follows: DGGITQSPKYLFRKEGQNVTLSCEQNLNHDAMYWYRQDPGQGLRLIYYSQIVNDFQKGDIAEGYSVSREKKESFPLTVTSAQKNPTAFYLCASSPLSGNTGELFFGEGSRLTVL.

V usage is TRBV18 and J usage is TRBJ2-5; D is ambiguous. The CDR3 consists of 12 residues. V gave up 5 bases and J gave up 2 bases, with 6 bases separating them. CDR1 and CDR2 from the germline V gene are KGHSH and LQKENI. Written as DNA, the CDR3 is TGTGCCAGCTCATCACAGCAAGAGACCCAGTACTTC. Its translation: CASSSQQETQYF.

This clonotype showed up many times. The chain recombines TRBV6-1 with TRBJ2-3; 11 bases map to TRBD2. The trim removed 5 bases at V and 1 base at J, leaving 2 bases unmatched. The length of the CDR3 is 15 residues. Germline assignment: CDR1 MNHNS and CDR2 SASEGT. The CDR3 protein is CASSKTSGGTDTQYF. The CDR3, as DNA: TGTGCCAGCAGTAAGACTAGCGGGGGCACAGATACGCAGTATTTT.

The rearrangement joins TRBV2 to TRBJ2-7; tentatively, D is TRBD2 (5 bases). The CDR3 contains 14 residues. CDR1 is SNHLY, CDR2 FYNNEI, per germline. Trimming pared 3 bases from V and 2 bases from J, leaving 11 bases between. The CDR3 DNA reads TGTGCCAGCAGTGAGGGCAGGACTCCCTACGAGCAGTACTTC. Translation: CASSEGRTPYEQYF.